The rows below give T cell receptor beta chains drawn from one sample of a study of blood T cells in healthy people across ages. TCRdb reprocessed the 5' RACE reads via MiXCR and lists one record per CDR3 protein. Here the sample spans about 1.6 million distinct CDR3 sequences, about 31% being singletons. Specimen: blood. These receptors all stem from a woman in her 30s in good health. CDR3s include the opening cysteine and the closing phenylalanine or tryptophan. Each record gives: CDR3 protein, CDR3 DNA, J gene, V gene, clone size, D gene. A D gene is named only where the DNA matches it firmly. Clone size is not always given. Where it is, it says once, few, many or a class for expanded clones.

CDR3aa: CASSIWGRDEQFF
CDR3nt: TGTGCCAGCAGTATCTGGGGGAGGGATGAGCAGTTCTTC
j_gene: TRBJ2-1
v_gene: TRBV27
abundance: NA
d_gene: TRBD2

CDR3aa: CSAGATGLAGVGEQYF
CDR3nt: TGCAGTGCCGGTGCCACCGGGCTAGCGGGAGTCGGCGAGCAGTACTTC
j_gene: TRBJ2-7
v_gene: TRBV20-1
abundance: few
d_gene: TRBD2

CDR3aa: CAQDDQNTEAFF
CDR3nt: TGTGCCCAGGACGACCAGAACACTGAAGCTTTCTTT
j_gene: TRBJ1-1
v_gene: TRBV2
abundance: NA
d_gene: NA

CDR3aa: CASSGLAVTYEQYF
CDR3nt: TGTGCCAGCAGTGGACTAGCGGTGACCTACGAGCAGTACTTC
j_gene: TRBJ2-7
v_gene: TRBV12-3/TRBV12-4
abundance: many
d_gene: TRBD2

CDR3aa: CASSPRVDYEQYF
CDR3nt: TGCGCCAGCAGCCCCAGGGTCGACTACGAGCAGTACTTC
j_gene: TRBJ2-7
v_gene: TRBV5-1
abundance: few
d_gene: NA

CDR3aa: CASSSGTQETQYF
CDR3nt: TGTGCCAGCAGCTCCGGGACCCAAGAGACCCAGTACTTC
j_gene: TRBJ2-5
v_gene: TRBV7-2
abundance: many
d_gene: NA

CDR3aa: CSVGERFEQYF
CDR3nt: TGCAGCGTAGGGGAGCGGTTCGAGCAGTACTTC
j_gene: TRBJ2-7
v_gene: TRBV29-1
abundance: many
d_gene: NA

CDR3aa: CASNPGTGRYGYTF
CDR3nt: TGCGCCAGCAACCCCGGGACCGGGCGCTATGGCTACACCTTC
j_gene: TRBJ1-2
v_gene: TRBV5-1
abundance: NA
d_gene: NA

CDR3aa: CAWSWTTVRNEQFF
CDR3nt: TGTGCCTGGAGCTGGACTACCGTACGGAATGAGCAGTTCTTC
j_gene: TRBJ2-1
v_gene: TRBV30
abundance: NA
d_gene: NA

CDR3aa: CSGDRLDRGTDTQYF
CDR3nt: TGCAGCGGGGATAGACTAGATCGCGGCACAGATACGCAGTATTTT
j_gene: TRBJ2-3
v_gene: TRBV29-1
abundance: many
d_gene: NA

CDR3aa: CASSVGRGTQYF
CDR3nt: TGTGCCAGCAGTGTGGGCCGGGGGACCCAGTACTTC
j_gene: TRBJ2-5
v_gene: TRBV2
abundance: NA
d_gene: NA

CDR3aa: CAISEPGGSTEAFF
CDR3nt: TGTGCCATCAGTGAGCCAGGGGGGTCCACTGAAGCTTTCTTT
j_gene: TRBJ1-1
v_gene: TRBV10-3
abundance: few
d_gene: TRBD1

CDR3aa: CASSVAGNPNYGYTF
CDR3nt: TGTGCCAGCAGCGTAGCAGGGAACCCTAACTATGGCTACACCTTC
j_gene: TRBJ1-2
v_gene: TRBV9
abundance: NA
d_gene: NA

CDR3aa: CASTLRGGFFVETQYF
CDR3nt: TGTGCCAGCACCCTTCGGGGGGGCTTCTTCGTAGAGACCCAGTACTTC
j_gene: TRBJ2-5
v_gene: TRBV5-6
abundance: few
d_gene: TRBD2

CDR3aa: CASSLTGAVGYTF
CDR3nt: TGTGCCAGCAGTCTGACAGGGGCGGTTGGCTACACCTTC
j_gene: TRBJ1-2
v_gene: TRBV6-5
abundance: many
d_gene: TRBD1

CDR3aa: CASSGGSWAGETQYF
CDR3nt: TGTGCCAGCAGCGGGGGGAGCTGGGCCGGAGAGACCCAGTACTTC
j_gene: TRBJ2-5
v_gene: TRBV9
abundance: NA
d_gene: NA

CDR3aa: CASSTTLAGGYNEQFF
CDR3nt: TGTGCCAGCAGCACCACTTTAGCGGGAGGGTACAATGAGCAGTTCTTC
j_gene: TRBJ2-1
v_gene: TRBV12-3/TRBV12-4
abundance: NA
d_gene: TRBD2

CDR3aa: CASKGPGSSENIQYF
CDR3nt: TGTGCCAGCAAGGGGCCTGGGTCCAGTGAAAACATTCAGTACTTC
j_gene: TRBJ2-4
v_gene: TRBV7-9
abundance: NA
d_gene: NA

CDR3aa: CASSPGGLAGLVETQYF
CDR3nt: TGTGCCAGCAGTCCTGGCGGGCTAGCAGGATTAGTCGAGACCCAGTACTTC
j_gene: TRBJ2-5
v_gene: TRBV28
abundance: NA
d_gene: NA

CDR3aa: CASSRTGSPSGTTFEQYF
CDR3nt: TGTGCCAGCAGCCGCACAGGGTCCCCATCGGGGACTACGTTCGAGCAGTACTTC
j_gene: TRBJ2-7
v_gene: TRBV7-9
abundance: few
d_gene: NA

CDR3aa: CASSLVTLDGYTF
CDR3nt: TGTGCCAGCAGTTTAGTGACCCTTGATGGCTACACCTTC
j_gene: TRBJ1-2
v_gene: TRBV28
abundance: NA
d_gene: NA

CDR3aa: CSASNRESPPYEQYF
CDR3nt: TGCAGTGCTAGCAACAGGGAGTCCCCACCGTACGAGCAGTACTTC
j_gene: TRBJ2-7
v_gene: TRBV20-1
abundance: NA
d_gene: NA

CDR3aa: CSYSGQGAVRAFGNYGYTF
CDR3nt: TGCAGCTACTCGGGACAGGGGGCGGTACGAGCGTTCGGGAACTATGGCTACACCTTC
j_gene: TRBJ1-2
v_gene: TRBV20-1
abundance: few
d_gene: TRBD1

CDR3aa: CASSQEFPRYQETQYF
CDR3nt: TGTGCCAGCAGCCAAGAATTCCCCCGGTACCAAGAGACCCAGTACTTC
j_gene: TRBJ2-5
v_gene: TRBV3-1
abundance: NA
d_gene: NA

CDR3aa: CSAWRGPPYTQYF
CDR3nt: TGCAGTGCGTGGAGGGGCCCTCCCTATACGCAGTATTTT
j_gene: TRBJ2-3
v_gene: TRBV20-1
abundance: few
d_gene: NA

CDR3aa: CSVFRDSGYTF
CDR3nt: TGCAGCGTTTTCCGGGACAGTGGCTACACCTTC
j_gene: TRBJ1-2
v_gene: TRBV29-1
abundance: many
d_gene: TRBD1

CDR3aa: CASSRRDQPQHF
CDR3nt: TGTGCCAGCAGCCGCAGGGATCAGCCCCAGCATTTT
j_gene: TRBJ1-5
v_gene: TRBV7-2
abundance: few
d_gene: NA

CDR3aa: CASSTQTSAYNEQFF
CDR3nt: TGTGCCAGCAGCACCCAGACTAGCGCCTACAATGAGCAGTTCTTC
j_gene: TRBJ2-1
v_gene: TRBV7-8
abundance: few
d_gene: TRBD2

CDR3aa: CASSLQSGGAVNLYEQYF
CDR3nt: TGTGCCAGCAGCCTTCAATCCGGGGGGGCCGTCAATTTGTACGAGCAGTACTTC
j_gene: TRBJ2-7
v_gene: TRBV7-2
abundance: once
d_gene: TRBD2

CDR3aa: CASSFVAYGYTF
CDR3nt: TGTGCCAGCAGTTTTGTCGCCTATGGCTACACCTTC
j_gene: TRBJ1-2
v_gene: TRBV12-3/TRBV12-4
abundance: few
d_gene: NA

CDR3aa: CASSASRTGFNYGYTF
CDR3nt: TGTGCCAGCAGCGCTTCAAGGACAGGATTTAACTATGGCTACACCTTC
j_gene: TRBJ1-2
v_gene: TRBV7-3
abundance: NA
d_gene: TRBD1

CDR3aa: CASSATSGGGNEQFF
CDR3nt: TGTGCCAGCAGCGCGACTAGCGGGGGGGGCAATGAGCAGTTCTTC
j_gene: TRBJ2-1
v_gene: TRBV7-3
abundance: many
d_gene: TRBD2

CDR3aa: CASTGEAAGANVLTF
CDR3nt: TGTGCCAGTACAGGGGAGGCGGCTGGGGCCAACGTCCTGACTTTC
j_gene: TRBJ2-6
v_gene: TRBV12-3/TRBV12-4
abundance: NA
d_gene: NA

CDR3aa: CSASRGGPVDEQFF
CDR3nt: TGCAGTGCTAGTCGCGGGGGCCCTGTAGATGAGCAGTTCTTC
j_gene: TRBJ2-1
v_gene: TRBV20-1
abundance: many
d_gene: NA

CDR3aa: CASSLSKGLAGEYEQYF
CDR3nt: TGTGCCAGCAGTTTATCGAAGGGACTAGCGGGAGAATACGAGCAGTACTTC
j_gene: TRBJ2-7
v_gene: TRBV27
abundance: few
d_gene: TRBD2

CDR3aa: CAGRGGPGTGELFF
CDR3nt: TGTGCCGGCAGAGGAGGGCCGGGCACCGGGGAGCTGTTTTTT
j_gene: TRBJ2-2
v_gene: TRBV7-9
abundance: NA
d_gene: NA

CDR3aa: CASSWTGSRAEAFF
CDR3nt: TGTGCCAGCAGTTGGACAGGCTCTCGCGCTGAAGCTTTCTTT
j_gene: TRBJ1-1
v_gene: TRBV27
abundance: NA
d_gene: TRBD1

CDR3aa: CASSLGSTQYNEQFF
CDR3nt: TGTGCCAGCAGCTTAGGGTCTACACAATACAATGAGCAGTTCTTC
j_gene: TRBJ2-1
v_gene: TRBV11-2
abundance: once
d_gene: NA

CDR3aa: CASKHDSNQPQHF
CDR3nt: TGTGCCAGCAAACACGATAGCAATCAGCCCCAGCATTTT
j_gene: TRBJ1-5
v_gene: TRBV6-1
abundance: NA
d_gene: NA